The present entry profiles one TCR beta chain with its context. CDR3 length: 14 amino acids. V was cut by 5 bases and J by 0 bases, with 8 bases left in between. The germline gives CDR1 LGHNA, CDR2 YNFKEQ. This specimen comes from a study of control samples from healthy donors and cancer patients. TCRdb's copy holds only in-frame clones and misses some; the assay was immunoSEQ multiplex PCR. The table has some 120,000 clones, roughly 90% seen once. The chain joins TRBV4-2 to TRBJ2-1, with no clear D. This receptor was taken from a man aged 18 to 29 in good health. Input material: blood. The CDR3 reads CASSGLSSYNEQFF. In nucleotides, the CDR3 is TGTGCCAGCAGCGGTCTGAGCTCCTACAATGAGCAGTTCTTC.